A selection of T cell receptor beta chains follows, all from one sample in a study of PD-1 blockade in classical Hodgkin lymphoma. Method: immunoSEQ multiplex PCR; TCRdb's copy keeps in-frame clones and lacks some. The data show tens of thousands of clones, around 80% seen once. This material consisted of peripheral blood mononuclear cells (PBMCs), taken before the fourth cycle of nivolumab. These receptors all stem from a human donor with classical Hodgkin lymphoma. CDR3s leave out the opening cysteine and the closing phenylalanine or tryptophan. Some rows mark clone size as missing; the rest say once, few, many or name a class of expanded clone.

v_gene: TRBV6-5
abundance: once
CDR3aa: ASSYFTGGNLGYT

v_gene: TRBV4-2
abundance: once
CDR3aa: ASSIESVMNTEAF

v_gene: TRBV7-6
abundance: -
CDR3aa: ASSSLNMDSYEQY

v_gene: TRBV7-9
abundance: -
CDR3aa: ASSFGLGAVDEQY

v_gene: TRBV2
abundance: -
CDR3aa: ASRRTGSYEQY

v_gene: TRBV29-1
abundance: -
CDR3aa: SVTGGNTEAF

v_gene: TRBV11-3
abundance: -
CDR3aa: ASTPTALAGTYEQY

v_gene: TRBV5-1
abundance: -
CDR3aa: ASSLGRPDQPQH

v_gene: TRBV4-2
abundance: medium-sized
CDR3aa: ASSQDQYEQF

v_gene: TRBV19
abundance: -
CDR3aa: ASSSGGSYEQY

v_gene: TRBV18
abundance: -
CDR3aa: ASSRGQMNTEAF

v_gene: TRBV19
abundance: -
CDR3aa: ASSFGQGGTTNQPQH

v_gene: TRBV4-2
abundance: -
CDR3aa: ASMEATWGYT

v_gene: TRBV5-8
abundance: few
CDR3aa: ASSRGLGFNQPQH

v_gene: TRBV6-5
abundance: -
CDR3aa: ASSTQGRELF

v_gene: TRBV18
abundance: -
CDR3aa: ASAPVLAQRDEQY

v_gene: TRBV7-6
abundance: once
CDR3aa: ASSPSLSTDTQY

v_gene: TRBV5-4
abundance: -
CDR3aa: ASSLAGTSGVAKNIQY

v_gene: TRBV5-1
abundance: -
CDR3aa: ASSLLGALMNTEAF

v_gene: TRBV7-3
abundance: -
CDR3aa: ASSLRQGNTGELF

v_gene: TRBV29-1
abundance: -
CDR3aa: SGRTGNTEAF

v_gene: TRBV6-6
abundance: -
CDR3aa: ASSLGQGSGNEQF

v_gene: TRBV18
abundance: -
CDR3aa: ASSRDSRRGEKLF

v_gene: TRBV21-1
abundance: -
CDR3aa: ASSKDSWVGVGEQF

v_gene: TRBV4-3
abundance: once
CDR3aa: ASSPGEGGQPQH

v_gene: TRBV7-8
abundance: -
CDR3aa: ASSPLRGVQETQY

v_gene: TRBV2
abundance: few
CDR3aa: ASSVQLNTEAF

v_gene: TRBV19
abundance: once
CDR3aa: ASSMYTSNTEAF

v_gene: TRBV7-2
abundance: -
CDR3aa: ASSLNPYIYGYT

v_gene: TRBV7-9
abundance: -
CDR3aa: ASSHGDRVVDTQY

v_gene: TRBV5-1
abundance: -
CDR3aa: ASSPRQFSGELF

v_gene: TRBV5-5
abundance: -
CDR3aa: ASSTISGGAGEQF

v_gene: TRBV6-6
abundance: -
CDR3aa: ASRPGTGSAGELF

v_gene: TRBV7-2
abundance: -
CDR3aa: ASSSQTWPHSYEQY

v_gene: TRBV6-1
abundance: -
CDR3aa: ASKGSGELF

v_gene: TRBV18
abundance: -
CDR3aa: ASSPPDLVRTDTQY

v_gene: TRBV30
abundance: once
CDR3aa: ASSFPDRANTEAF

v_gene: TRBV7-2
abundance: -
CDR3aa: ASSTGTPRIDTQY

v_gene: TRBV11-3
abundance: -
CDR3aa: ASNFTRTAPSYEQY

v_gene: TRBV18
abundance: -
CDR3aa: ASSPRLAGGSNTGELF

v_gene: TRBV30
abundance: -
CDR3aa: AWSLDRFAGYT

v_gene: TRBV19
abundance: -
CDR3aa: ASSIGTSYNSPLH

v_gene: TRBV5-8
abundance: -
CDR3aa: ASSSQGAGNTIY

v_gene: TRBV18
abundance: -
CDR3aa: ASSPPGQNEKLF